Listed here are 30 T cell receptor beta chains from one sample, sequenced in a study of T-cell reconstitution after alpha-beta-depleted transplantation in children. It was with unique molecular identifiers that the TCRbeta library was prepared. TCRdb called the PCR reads again in MiXCR, with one record for every CDR3 protein. The table has some 600,000 distinct CDR3 sequences, over 10% seen once; the top ten hold around 2.2%. The sequencing used PBMCs, mostly from graft donor cells, collected 360 days after TCRalphabeta/CD19-depleted stem cell transplant. These receptors were obtained from a male patient between 5 and 17 years old who had a stem cell transplant for acute myeloid leukemia, so the T cells may come from the graft donor.

Ten or more counts support this clonotype. The chain couples TRBV15 to TRBJ2-7; TRBD1 matches at 7 bases. Losses at the gene ends were 4 bases for V and 0 bases for J; bases not matched to a gene: 6. CDR1 and CDR2 (germline): LNHNV, YYDKDF (reference sequence). This CDR3 has 15 amino acids. DNA of the CDR3: TGTGCCACCAGCAAATCGACAGGGATCTCCTACGAGCAGTACTTC. Translating gives CATSKSTGISYEQYF.

V gene TRBV7-9 combines with J gene TRBJ2-7; D possibly corresponds to TRBD1 (5 bases). The CDR3 has 15 amino acids. Germline lookup yields CDR1 SEHNR and CDR2 FQNEAQ (reference sequence). Between the trimmed V and J ends, which lost 3 bases and 0 bases, there was a span of 12 bases. The CDR3 DNA is TGTGCCAGCAGCTTCGGTAGGGGTTTCTCCTACGAGCAGTACTTC. It specifies CASSFGRGFSYEQYF.

This clonotype came up many times. The chain couples TRBV5-1 to TRBJ2-1; TRBD2 aligns across 7 bases. CDR3 length equals 13 residues. Per the germline V gene, CDR1 is SGHRS and CDR2 is YFSETQ. With 6 bases clipped from V and 3 bases from J, the junction kept 3 bases outside the gene matches. The CDR3 region is CASNPGGYNEQFF. The CDR3 DNA follows: TGCGCCAGCAACCCGGGAGGCTACAATGAGCAGTTCTTC.

This clonotype was counted ten times or more. This sequence joins TRBV4-2 and TRBJ2-7; possibly TRBD2 for D (5 bases). CDR1 is LGHNA, CDR2 YNFKEQ, per germline. The CDR3 has 15 residues. V lost 2 bases to trimming and J lost 3 bases, with 14 bases between them. CDR3: CASSQHQLGGYEQYF. The CDR3 coding sequence is TGTGCCAGCAGCCAACACCAACTAGGAGGCTACGAGCAGTACTTC.

The CDR3 DNA is TGCAGCGTTGAGTTTACATCCTACGAGCAGTACTTC. It codes for CSVEFTSYEQYF. The gene calls are TRBV29-1 and TRBJ2-7; D call uncertain. CDR3 length: 12 amino acids. Germline V gene data show CDR1 as SQVTM and CDR2 as ANQGSEA. V lost 3 bases to trimming and J lost 1 base, with 7 bases between them.

This clonotype was observed at least ten times. Here the CDR3 DNA reads TGTGCCAGCAGCTGGAGGGACTCTAGCACAGATACGCAGTATTTT. Encoded protein: CASSWRDSSTDTQYF. The chain is built from TRBV11-2 and TRBJ2-3; a weak D match, TRBD2 (6 bases). Trimming pared 4 bases from V and 0 bases from J, leaving 11 bases between. From germline, CDR1 is SGHAT and CDR2 FQNNGV. CDR3 length: 15 amino acids.

This clonotype turned up a few times. V usage is TRBV13 and J usage is TRBJ2-7, with D uncertain. The germline CDR1 and CDR2 sequences are PRHDT and FYEKMQ (reference sequence). The CDR3 runs to 13 residues. V lost 2 bases and J 3 bases, leaving 8 bases between the germline ends. Here the CDR3 reads CASSLRLVYEQYF. The DNA for the CDR3 is TGTGCCAGCAGCTTAAGGCTAGTCTACGAGCAGTACTTC.

The table lists this clonotype with many counts. The chain links TRBV7-9 to TRBJ2-7, with D perhaps matching TRBD1 (6 bases). The V gene lost 5 bases and the J gene lost 3 bases, with 20 bases spanning the gap. The length of the CDR3 is 16 residues. Germline V gene lookup returns CDR1 SEHNR and CDR2 FQNEAQ (reference sequence). Written as DNA, the CDR3 is TGTGCCAGCAGCCCCCTTTTGGGACAAGGGTACTACGAGCAGTACTTC. Its protein is CASSPLLGQGYYEQYF.

In this sample, this clonotype turned up many times. The chain links TRBV29-1 to TRBJ2-7; maybe TRBD2 (6 bases). This CDR3 comprises 13 residues. CDR1 and CDR2 (germline): SQVTM, ANQGSEA. V was pared by 7 bases and J by 6 bases, with 19 bases between. The CDR3 coding sequence is TGCAGCGGCGGGATGGCCATGGGTGGCGAGCAGTACTTC. This gives the protein CSGGMAMGGEQYF.

The chain couples TRBV4-2 to TRBJ2-1, with TRBD2 matching 13 bases. The V gene end was trimmed by 4 bases and the J gene end by 10 bases; junction bases not matched to a gene: 10. In germline, CDR1 is LGHNA, CDR2 YNFKEQ. The length of the CDR3 is 16 residues. CDR3 amino acids: CASSPAGTSGIREQFF. In DNA, the CDR3 is TGTGCCAGCAGCCCCGCCGGGACTAGCGGGATTAGGGAGCAGTTCTTC.

The chain combines TRBV6-6 with TRBJ2-3; D uncertain. CDR1 MNHNY and CDR2 SVGAGI come from the germline V gene (reference sequence). CDR3 length: 13 amino acids. The CDR3 sequence is CGTLRESTDTQYF. CDR3 bases: TGTGGTACCCTACGCGAGAGCACAGATACGCAGTATTTT.

In its sample, this clonotype was seen a few times. The J gene is TRBJ2-7, the V gene TRBV7-2, with 7 bases matching TRBD2. This CDR3 spans 16 amino acids. The V and J ends lost 5 bases and 5 bases, in that order; junction bases with no gene match: 15. Germline-derived CDR1 and CDR2 are SGHTA and FQGNSA. The CDR3 reads CASSPRGLGGLHEQYF. The DNA for the CDR3 is TGTGCCAGCAGCCCCCGGGGCCTGGGGGGGTTACACGAGCAGTACTTC.

The chain combines TRBV27 with TRBJ2-7; the match to TRBD2 covers 12 bases. The CDR3 covers 15 residues. Trimming cost V 5 bases and J 4 bases; bases outside gene matches: 6. Germline values: CDR1 MNHEY, CDR2 SMNVEV (reference sequence). CDR3 loop: CASSPKTSGRYEQYF. CDR3 DNA sequence: TGTGCCAGCAGTCCCAAGACTAGCGGGAGATACGAGCAGTACTTC.

This clonotype was detected only a few times. The rearrangement joins TRBV6-5 to TRBJ2-3; a possible D gene is TRBD2 (5 bases). Germline CDR1 reads MNHEY; CDR2 reads SVGAGI. Trimming removed 7 bases from V and 0 bases from J, with 8 bases in between. The CDR3 is made up of 13 amino acids. The CDR3 DNA follows: TGTGCCAGCACGGGGTGGAGCACAGATACGCAGTATTTT. Protein sequence: CASTGWSTDTQYF.

This clonotype was seen at least ten times. The chain recombines TRBV5-1 with TRBJ2-7, with a weak D call TRBD2 (5 bases). V dropped 2 bases and J dropped 5 bases, with 20 bases sitting between them. Germline V lookup: CDR1 SGHRS, CDR2 YFSETQ. This CDR3 region has 16 residues. CDR3 DNA sequence: TGCGCCAGCAGCTTCGGGAACATAGTACCGGCCCACGAGCAGTACTTC. Residues: CASSFGNIVPAHEQYF.

In nucleotides, the CDR3 is TGTGCCAGCAGCTTAGAGCCAGCTTATAGCAATCAGCCCCAGCATTTT. Its protein product is CASSLEPAYSNQPQHF. The chain uses TRBV7-2 and TRBJ1-5; no definite D call. The germline V and J ends were trimmed by 1 base and 0 bases, with 10 bases remaining between them. Germline V CDR1 and CDR2: SGHTA, FQGNSA. The CDR3 has 16 residues. The full variable domain, rest sourced from reference TRBV7-2 and TRBJ1-5, is GAGVSQSPSNKVTEKGKDVELRCDPISGHTALYWYRQSLGQGLEFLIYFQGNSAPDKSGLPSDRFSAERTGGSVSTLTIQRTQQEDSAVYLCASSLEPAYSNQPQHFGDGTRLSIL.

This rearrangement joins TRBV4-2 to TRBJ2-7, with D perhaps TRBD1 (7 bases). CDR3 size: 16 residues. V was shortened by 4 bases and J by 6 bases, with 22 bases between the two germline ends. The germline V gene has CDR1 LGHNA and CDR2 YNFKEQ. The CDR3 nucleotides read TGTGCCAGCAGCCCGCCCCCCAGGGGACAGCGGGCCGAGCAGTACTTC. It translates to CASSPPPRGQRAEQYF.

The gene calls are TRBV7-9 and TRBJ2-3, with a tentative D call TRBD1 (5 bases). The CDR3 extends over 12 amino acids. Germline V gives CDR1 SEHNR, CDR2 FQNEAQ (reference sequence). The V end lost 5 bases, the J end lost 6 bases, and 9 bases lay between the germline ends. The CDR3 coding sequence is TGTGCCAGCAGCATATCAGGGGATACGCAGTATTTT. Amino acids: CASSISGDTQYF.

This clonotype was found a few times. This chain links TRBV9 with TRBJ2-1; unclear D gene. This CDR3 is 17 amino acids long. V lost 4 bases and J 0 bases, leaving 17 bases between the germline ends. Germline CDR1 and CDR2: SGDLS and YYNGEE. CDR3 DNA sequence: TGTGCCAGCAGCCCCCCCCACCCACTGAGCTCCTACAATGAGCAGTTCTTC. This encodes CASSPPHPLSSYNEQFF.

The chain employs TRBV5-1 and TRBJ2-7, with 7 bases aligning to TRBD1. CDR1 is SGHRS and CDR2 is YFSETQ in the germline V gene. V was pared by 0 bases and J by 0 bases, with 9 bases of the junction left unmatched. This CDR3 has 17 residues. CDR3 in amino acids: CASSLAWTGSHSYEQYF. In DNA form, the CDR3 reads TGCGCCAGCAGCTTGGCCTGGACAGGTTCCCACTCCTACGAGCAGTACTTC.

The table lists this clonotype with a few counts. The V and J genes are TRBV3-1 and TRBJ2-1; TRBD1 or TRBD2 may be the D gene (5 bases each). Trimming stripped 0 bases from V and 6 bases from J, with 12 bases between. The CDR3 is made up of 15 amino acids. Germline V gene sequence: CDR1 LGHDT, CDR2 YNNKEL (reference sequence). CDR3 sequence reads: CASSQDPGPFNEQFF. The CDR3 bases are TGTGCCAGCAGCCAAGACCCGGGACCCTTCAATGAGCAGTTCTTC.

Many counts were recorded for this clonotype. The chain uses TRBV28 and TRBJ2-5, with 10 bases lining up with TRBD1. V shed 4 bases, J shed 8 bases, and the junction held 16 bases outside the gene matches. The CDR3 loop spans 17 amino acids. Germline V gene data show CDR1 as MDHEN and CDR2 as SYDVKM. The chain's CDR3 is CASSSTRDRGELRTQYF. The CDR3 bases are TGTGCCAGCAGTTCTACCCGGGACAGGGGAGAATTGAGAACCCAGTACTTC.

This clonotype has only a few counts. The chain couples TRBV5-1 to TRBJ2-2; 9 positions agree with TRBD2. In germline, CDR1 is SGHRS, CDR2 YFSETQ. This CDR3 contains 16 residues. V shed 4 bases, J shed 2 bases, and the junction held 6 bases outside the gene matches. CDR3 DNA: TGCGCCAGCAGCGGGCGACTAGCGGCCAACACCGGGGAGCTGTTTTTT. It codes for CASSGRLAANTGELFF.

This chain joins TRBV20-1 and TRBJ2-7; D not resolved. V was pared by 3 bases and J by 0 bases, with 15 bases between. CDR1 is DFQATT, CDR2 SNEGSKA, per germline (reference sequence). The CDR3 has 15 residues. The CDR3 DNA reads as TGCAGTGCTAGCGAGCCGGGCGTGTTCTCCTACGAGCAGTACTTC. Encoded protein: CSASEPGVFSYEQYF.

In this sample, this clonotype turned up a few times. The genes are TRBV27 and TRBJ2-7; 7 nucleotides agree with TRBD2. Trimming removed 2 bases from V and 2 bases from J; junction bases left unmatched: 6. The V gene's germline CDR1 is MNHEY and CDR2 SMNVEV (reference sequence). The CDR3 runs to 15 residues. CDR3: CASSLRGLPPYEQYF. CDR3 coding DNA: TGTGCCAGCAGTTTACGGGGACTACCGCCCTACGAGCAGTACTTC.

The chain carries TRBV27 and TRBJ1-1; tentatively, D is TRBD1 (5 bases). V lost 6 bases to trimming and J lost 1 base, with 15 bases between them. CDR1 MNHEY and CDR2 SMNVEV come from the germline V gene (reference sequence). This CDR3 spans 15 amino acids. This chain's CDR3 is CASRLAGRANTEAFF. The CDR3 bases are TGTGCCAGCAGGCTAGCGGGCAGGGCGAACACTGAAGCTTTCTTT.

V and J are TRBV6-5 and TRBJ2-2, with a tentative D call TRBD1 (7 bases). Germline CDR1 reads MNHEY; CDR2 reads SVGAGI. The CDR3 sequence is 16 residues long. Trimming cost V 4 bases and J 1 base, with 13 bases left between them. DNA for the CDR3: TGTGCCAGCAGTTTAACAGGGGAGGTGAACACCGGGGAGCTGTTTTTT. Protein: CASSLTGEVNTGELFF.

The table lists this clonotype with a few counts. CDR3 bases: TGCGCCAGCAGCCCGAGGGGACAGGGGTCAGATACGCAGTATTTT. This gives the protein CASSPRGQGSDTQYF. The chain joins TRBV5-1 to TRBJ2-3, with 10 bases that match TRBD1. The V segment lost 4 bases and the J segment 4 bases; nucleotides outside the gene matches: 6. There are 15 residues in the CDR3. CDR1 is SGHRS and CDR2 is YFSETQ in the germline V gene.

This chain joins TRBV6-5 and TRBJ2-7, with D perhaps TRBD1 (6 bases). The germline CDR1 and CDR2 sequences are MNHEY and SVGAGI. V was shortened by 5 bases and J by 6 bases, with 11 bases between the two germline ends. CDR3 length equals 12 residues. The CDR3 DNA reads TGTGCCAGCAGTCATGGGACAAGCGAGCAGTACTTC. The encoded protein is CASSHGTSEQYF.

There are a few counts of this clonotype. This chain links TRBV20-1 with TRBJ2-7; 12 nucleotides agree with TRBD2. The CDR3 loop spans 13 amino acids. Germline CDR1 reads DFQATT; CDR2 reads SNEGSKA (reference sequence). After removal of 6 bases from V and 6 bases from J, the junction contained 6 bases not matched to a gene. The CDR3: CSAETSGSLEQYF. The DNA of the CDR3 is TGCAGTGCCGAGACTAGCGGGAGCCTCGAGCAGTACTTC.